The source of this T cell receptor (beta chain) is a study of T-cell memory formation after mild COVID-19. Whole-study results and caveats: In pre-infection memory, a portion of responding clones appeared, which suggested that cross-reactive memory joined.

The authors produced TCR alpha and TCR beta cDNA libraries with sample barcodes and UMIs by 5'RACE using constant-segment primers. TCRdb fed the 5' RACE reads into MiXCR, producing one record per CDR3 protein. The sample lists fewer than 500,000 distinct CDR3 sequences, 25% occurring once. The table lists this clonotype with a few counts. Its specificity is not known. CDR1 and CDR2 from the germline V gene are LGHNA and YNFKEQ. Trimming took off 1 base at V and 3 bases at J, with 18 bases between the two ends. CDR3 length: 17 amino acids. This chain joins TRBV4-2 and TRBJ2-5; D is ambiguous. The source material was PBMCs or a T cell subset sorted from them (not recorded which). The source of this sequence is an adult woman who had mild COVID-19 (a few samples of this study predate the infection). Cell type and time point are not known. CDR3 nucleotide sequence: TGTGCCAGCAGCCAAGGGTTCGGTGGCACCTGGGAAGAGACCCAGTACTTC. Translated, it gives CASSQGFGGTWEETQYF.